This T cell receptor (beta chain) was profiled in a study of T cells in localized non-small cell lung cancer. The CDR3 covers 14 residues. CDR1 and CDR2 (germline): MNHNS, SASEGT. Trimming removed 3 bases at V and 7 bases at J, with 13 bases between. Libraries were prepared by immunoSEQ multiplex PCR; TCRdb keeps only in-frame clonotypes and omits some of them. The sample shows more than 100,000 clones, more than 80% of them seen only once. The sample here was peripheral blood, taken before any cancer treatment. This clonotype was sampled from a female donor aged 60 or older with stage I lung adenocarcinoma. The chain is built from TRBV6-1 and TRBJ2-1; D could derive from TRBD1 or TRBD2 (5 bases each). This CDR3 reads CASSDWGSGNEQFF. CDR3 nucleotides: TGTGCCAGCAGTGACTGGGGGTCAGGAAATGAGCAGTTCTTC.